What follows is one TCR beta chain and its context. The antigen is not known. The study ran its PCR with 60 Vbeta and 13 Jbeta primers. Assay used: immunoSEQ multiplex PCR; TCRdb lists only in-frame clones, some missing. Of some 170,000 clones in the sample, roughly 80% were seen once. These data belong to a study of cytomegalovirus exposure and HLA in healthy donors. Findings and caveats of the study: Reportedly, diagnosis of cytomegalovirus status by the classifier showed high specificity and sensitivity.

Samples came from healthy bone marrow donors. V lost 0 bases, J lost 6 bases, and 2 bases stayed unmatched. The germline V gene encodes CDR1 SGHDT and CDR2 YYEEEE. This CDR3 comprises 14 residues. The sequence was obtained from a woman in her 30s in good health and CMV-seropositive. V is TRBV5-6 and J is TRBJ2-1, with TRBD2 identical over 8 bases. Sequenced: PBMCs. CDR3 sequence: CASSLGGGRNEQFF. CDR3 DNA: TGTGCCAGCAGCTTGGGCGGGGGGCGCAATGAGCAGTTCTTC. The complete variable domain, with remaining parts taken from reference TRBV5-6 and TRBJ2-1, reads DAGVTQSPTHLIKTRGQQVTLRCSPKSGHDTVSWYQQALGQGPQFIFQYYEEEERQRGNFPDRFSGHQFPNYSSELNVNALLLGDSALYLCASSLGGGRNEQFFGPGTRLTVL.